This TCR beta chain was obtained from a study of cytomegalovirus exposure and HLA in healthy donors. Points from the study as a whole: Confirmation was obtained in vitro that a few CMV-associated chains are specific for CMV antigens.

Concerning this clone: Antigen unknown.

This CDR3 has 15 amino acids. From germline, CDR1 is MDHEN and CDR2 SYDVKM. The J segment lost 4 bases and the V segment lost 2 bases, leaving 5 bases of the junction unmatched. A multiplex PCR was run with 60 Vbeta primers and 13 Jbeta primers. Measured with immunoSEQ multiplex PCR; TCRdb has only the in-frame clones, and not every one. The sample has roughly 100,000 clones, about 70% seen once. V and J are TRBV28 and TRBJ1-5; 7 bases match TRBD1. The specimen sequenced was PBMCs. The clonotype originates from a boy aged 10-17 years in good health and CMV-seronegative. The chain's CDR3 is CASSLARGHNQPQHF. The CDR3, as DNA: TGTGCCAGCAGTTTAGCAAGGGGGCATAATCAGCCCCAGCATTTT.